Presented here are 17 T cell receptor beta chains from one specimen sequenced in a study of cytomegalovirus exposure and HLA in healthy donors. 13 Jbeta primers and 60 Vbeta primers were used for the PCR. Only in-frame clones appear in the TCRdb table, and some are missing; sequencing was by immunoSEQ multiplex PCR. The sample holds 150,000 or so clones; about 70% are singletons and the top ten take roughly 7%. Sequenced: PBMCs. These TCRs come from a male donor in good health and CMV-seronegative.

The gene calls are TRBV7-2 and TRBJ1-5; possible D gene TRBD1, 6 bases. V was clipped by 6 bases and J by 0 bases, with 12 bases between them. Per the germline V gene, CDR1 is SGHTA and CDR2 is FQGNSA. The CDR3 loop spans 15 amino acids. The CDR3 sequence is CASRHAGASNQPQHF. The DNA for the CDR3 is TGTGCCAGCAGGCACGCAGGGGCTAGCAATCAGCCCCAGCATTTT.

The chain uses TRBV18 and TRBJ2-5; the D is unclear. Germline CDR1 KGHSH, CDR2 LQKENI. Trimming removed 6 bases at V and 2 bases at J, with 13 bases between. This CDR3 contains 14 residues. CDR3 residues: CASSSKPLQETQYF. DNA for the CDR3: TGTGCCAGCTCTTCTAAGCCTCTACAAGAGACCCAGTACTTC.

The chain employs TRBV30 and TRBJ1-5, with D uncertain. The CDR3 has 15 amino acids. Trimming removed 2 bases at V and 0 bases at J, with 11 bases between. Germline V gene sequence: CDR1 GTSNPN, CDR2 SVGIG (reference sequence). CDR3: CAWSLGLNSNQPQHF. CDR3 nucleotides: TGTGCCTGGAGTCTCGGACTTAATAGCAATCAGCCCCAGCATTTT.

The rearrangement links TRBV19 to TRBJ2-5, with D tentatively TRBD1 (6 bases). Germline lookup yields CDR1 LNHDA and CDR2 SQIVND (reference sequence). V was shortened by 3 bases and J by 4 bases, with 6 bases between the two germline ends. This CDR3 has 12 residues. The CDR3 DNA reads as TGTGCCAGTAGTATGGGGGCAGAGACCCAGTACTTC. Its translation: CASSMGAETQYF.

V usage is TRBV6-1 and J usage is TRBJ2-7; D remains unclear. Germline V lookup: CDR1 MNHNS, CDR2 SASEGT. The CDR3 has 12 residues. The V end was cut by 7 bases, the J end by 0 bases, with 7 bases between. CDR3 sequence: CASKESSYEQYF. The DNA of the CDR3 is TGTGCCAGCAAGGAGAGCTCCTACGAGCAGTACTTC.

The chain links TRBV6-1 to TRBJ1-1; no clear D. The germline V gene has CDR1 MNHNS and CDR2 SASEGT. Trimming took 5 bases from V and 4 from J, leaving 8 bases between them. This CDR3 comprises 12 residues. CDR3 bases: TGTGCCAGCAGTTTGTTCGTCACTGAAGCTTTCTTT. It codes for CASSLFVTEAFF.

The chain links TRBV28 to TRBJ1-2; D is unclear. Germline V lookup: CDR1 MDHEN, CDR2 SYDVKM. V lost 10 bases and J lost 2, with 20 bases in between. The length of the CDR3 is 15 residues. The DNA for the CDR3 is TGTGCCACCTTTGCTCCCTCTCCGGAGAACTATGGCTACACCTTC. Its protein is CATFAPSPENYGYTF.

The rearrangement links TRBV19 to TRBJ2-7, with 8 positions matching TRBD1. This CDR3 has 14 amino acids. The V gene's germline CDR1 is LNHDA and CDR2 SQIVND (reference sequence). J gave up 0 bases and V 5 bases, and 3 bases lay outside the gene matches. CDR3 protein: CASSPGQVSYEQYF. Written as DNA, the CDR3 is TGTGCCAGTAGTCCGGGACAGGTCTCCTACGAGCAGTACTTC.

This clone occurred once. J is TRBJ2-3 and V is TRBV30, with D possibly TRBD2 on 5 matching bases. The germline gives CDR1 GTSNPN, CDR2 SVGIG (reference sequence). V dropped 3 bases and J dropped 0 bases, with 7 bases sitting between them. The CDR3 sequence is 13 residues long. The CDR3 DNA is TGTGCCTGGAGGGAGGACAGCACAGATACGCAGTATTTT. Its protein product is CAWREDSTDTQYF.

The chain is built from TRBV11-3 and TRBJ2-1; a possible D gene is TRBD2 (5 bases). Germline values: CDR1 SGHNT, CDR2 YENEEA. This CDR3 has 14 residues. Trimming removed 1 base from V and 10 bases from J, with 14 bases in between. CDR3 protein: CASSLGPGRGEQFF. The CDR3 nucleotides read TGTGCCAGCAGCTTAGGCCCGGGCCGAGGGGAGCAGTTCTTC.

The V call is TRBV29-1, the J call TRBJ2-7; the D gene is possibly TRBD2 (6 bases). The germline V gene encodes CDR1 SQVTM and CDR2 ANQGSEA. This CDR3 is built from 14 residues. The ends were cut back, 7 bases at V and 2 bases at J, with 18 bases in the middle. The CDR3 DNA sequence: TGCAGCGCACGGGGACTGAATGATCCCTACGAGCAGTACTTC. It is translated as CSARGLNDPYEQYF.

This clone was detected only once. The chain uses TRBV27 and TRBJ2-7, with 11 bases aligning to TRBD1. The V and J ends lost 0 bases and 6 bases, in that order; junction bases with no gene match: 4. The germline V gene has CDR1 MNHEY and CDR2 SMNVEV (reference sequence). CDR3 length: 15 residues. Here the CDR3 DNA reads TGTGCCAGCAGTTTATCTGGACAGGGGGCAGGCGAGCAGTACTTC. Protein product: CASSLSGQGAGEQYF.

Only a few counts were recorded for this clone. J is TRBJ1-5 and V is TRBV19, with TRBD1 as a possible D gene (5 bases). Germline loops: CDR1 LNHDA, CDR2 SQIVND (reference sequence). This CDR3 comprises 16 residues. Trimming removed 7 bases at V and 5 bases at J, with 21 bases between. In DNA, the CDR3 is TGTGCCAGTATCCGTGGTGCCGGGGGTCTCGATCAGCCCCAGCATTTT. Translated: CASIRGAGGLDQPQHF. Variable domain in full (rest from reference TRBV19 and TRBJ1-5): DGGITQSPKYLFRKEGQNVTLSCEQNLNHDAMYWYRQDPGQGLRLIYYSQIVNDFQKGDIAEGYSVSREKKESFPLTVTSAQKNPTAFYLCASIRGAGGLDQPQHFGDGTRLSIL.

The chain employs TRBV4-1 and TRBJ1-5, with 7 bases aligning to TRBD1. The trim removed 0 bases at V and 9 bases at J, leaving 8 bases unmatched. The CDR3 has 15 amino acids. The germline gives CDR1 MGHRA, CDR2 YSYEKL. CDR3 residues: CASSQDGNRGLPQHF. The CDR3 DNA follows: TGCGCCAGCAGCCAAGACGGAAACAGGGGACTGCCCCAGCATTTT.

The chain recombines TRBV21-1 with TRBJ2-5; the DNA was not compared with TRBD1, the D call given in the table. TRBV21-1 corresponds to a pseudogene. The CDR3 is made up of 20 amino acids. The CDR3 sequence: CASSKVTVRGDRTNQETQYF. The CDR3 region has the DNA TGTGCCAGCAGCAAAGTGACGGTCAGGGGGGACAGAACCAACCAAGAGACCCAGTACTTC.

The V gene is TRBV28, the J gene TRBJ2-5, with a weak D call TRBD2 (5 bases). The tail of the sequence fits TRBJ2-7 better, so the J call may be wrong. This CDR3 has 15 residues. The germline V gene has CDR1 MDHEN and CDR2 SYDVKM. CDR3 bases: TGTGCCAGCAGTTCCCTTTTCGGGATGGGCTACGAGCAGTACTTC. It is translated as CASSSLFGMGYEQYF.

The J gene is TRBJ1-2, the V gene TRBV6-1; 9 bases align to TRBD1. The V gene's germline CDR1 is MNHNS and CDR2 SASEGT. V dropped 5 bases and J dropped 3; count of bases not matched to a gene: 7. The CDR3 runs to 15 residues. The CDR3 loop is CASSLTDRGDYGYTF. Here the CDR3 DNA reads TGTGCCAGCAGTCTCACCGACAGGGGGGACTATGGCTACACCTTC.